Listed here are 32 T cell receptor beta chains from one sample, sequenced in a study of T-cell memory formation after mild COVID-19. MiXCR, applied by TCRdb to the 5' RACE reads, yields one record per CDR3 protein. The sample contains around 200,000 distinct CDR3 sequences, around 25% of which appear only once. Sequenced input: PBMCs or a T cell subset sorted from them (not recorded which). These receptors came from an adult woman who had mild COVID-19 (a few samples of this study predate the infection). Cell type and time point are not known.

The gene calls are TRBV12-3 or TRBV12-4 and TRBJ2-7, with D hard to call. V was cut by 5 bases and J by 3 bases, with 11 bases left in between. This CDR3 is built from 13 residues. CDR3 sequence reads: CASSPLPFYEQYF. The CDR3 DNA reads as TGTGCCAGCAGTCCCCTCCCTTTCTACGAGCAGTACTTC.

The chain recombines TRBV6-5 with TRBJ2-7; D gene ambiguous. With 5 bases removed from V and 0 bases from J, the gap between germline ends came to 14 bases. CDR3 size: 15 residues. Germline values: CDR1 MNHEY, CDR2 SVGAGI. The chain's CDR3 is CASSLVARSSYEQYF. The CDR3 nucleotides read TGTGCCAGCAGTCTCGTAGCTCGAAGCTCCTACGAGCAGTACTTC.

The J gene is TRBJ2-1, the V gene TRBV12-3 or TRBV12-4; D is undetermined. The CDR3 has 13 residues. Trimming stripped 2 bases from V and 5 bases from J, with 7 bases between. The CDR3 DNA is TGTGCCAGCAGTTTAAGGTGGGACAATGAGCAGTTCTTC. It translates to CASSLRWDNEQFF.

The chain employs TRBV19 and TRBJ1-4; no firm D call. V dropped 4 bases and J dropped 8 bases, with 11 bases sitting between them. The CDR3 sequence is 13 residues long. Per germline, CDR1 LNHDA and CDR2 SQIVND (reference sequence). This chain's CDR3 is CASSNQPREKLFF. CDR3 in DNA: TGTGCCAGTAGTAACCAACCTCGGGAAAAACTGTTTTTT.

J is TRBJ2-2 and V is TRBV7-6; 9 bases align to TRBD1. Germline CDR1 SGHVS, CDR2 FNYEAQ. V gave up 4 bases and J gave up 5 bases; unmatched junction bases: 8. This CDR3 comprises 16 residues. DNA of the CDR3: TGTGCCAGCAGCTCAGCACAGGGGGCGCGGACCGGGGAGCTGTTTTTT. It codes for CASSSAQGARTGELFF.

CDR3 in amino acids: CASSQASSGNYNEQFF. CDR3 in DNA: TGTGCCAGCAGCCAAGCGTCTAGCGGGAACTACAATGAGCAGTTCTTC. The rearrangement joins TRBV14 to TRBJ2-1; 9 positions agree with TRBD2. Trimming cost V 1 base and J 3 bases; bases outside gene matches: 4. This CDR3 has 16 amino acids. CDR1 is SGHDN, CDR2 FVKESK, per germline.

This clonotype was detected only a few times. V is TRBV20-1 and J is TRBJ2-1; TRBD2 matches 12 bases. V trimming: 5 bases; J trimming: 10 bases; junction bases outside the gene matches: 9. Germline V gene data show CDR1 as DFQATT and CDR2 as SNEGSKA (reference sequence). CDR3 size: 14 residues. This CDR3 is CSAFRTSGATEQFF. As DNA, the CDR3 is TGCAGTGCTTTCCGGACTAGCGGGGCCACCGAGCAGTTCTTC.

The rearrangement links TRBV4-1 to TRBJ1-2; TRBD1 agrees at 8 bases. CDR3 length: 20 amino acids. Germline CDR1 and CDR2: MGHRA and YSYEKL. V lost 1 base and J lost 4; bases outside the gene matches: 20. The CDR3 loop reads CASSQGAGGGRLAIPYGYTF. CDR3 nucleotides: TGCGCCAGCAGCCAAGGGGCAGGGGGCGGGCGACTCGCCATCCCCTATGGCTACACCTTC.

This clonotype has a handful of counts. The chain carries TRBV24-1 and TRBJ2-5; D is perhaps TRBD2 (6 bases). CDR1 is KGHDR and CDR2 is SFDVKD in the germline V gene. The CDR3 is made up of 16 amino acids. Trimming took 4 bases from V and 2 from J, leaving 16 bases between them. The CDR3 here is CATSEGSGPFQETQYF. As DNA, the CDR3 is TGTGCCACCAGTGAGGGTAGCGGTCCGTTTCAAGAGACCCAGTACTTC.

This clonotype was counted between two and nine times. The gene calls are TRBV29-1 and TRBJ1-1; D might be TRBD1 (6 bases). Per germline, CDR1 SQVTM and CDR2 ANQGSEA. CDR3 length: 14 residues. The V end lost 8 bases, the J end lost 4 bases, and 20 bases lay between the germline ends. CDR3 nucleotides: TGCAGCTCCCGGGACACCACATCTGGCACTGAAGCTTTCTTT. Protein: CSSRDTTSGTEAFF.

The chain employs TRBV7-9 and TRBJ1-1; the match to TRBD1 covers 7 bases. CDR3 length equals 14 residues. Trimming took 3 bases from V and 11 from J; bases not matched to a gene: 12. Per the germline V gene, CDR1 is SEHNR and CDR2 is FQNEAQ (reference sequence). CDR3 nucleotide sequence: TGTGCCAGCAGCTTTGCGGGACAGCCGATTGGTGCTTTCTTT. The encoded protein is CASSFAGQPIGAFF.

The count of this clonotype is one. The chain couples TRBV29-1 to TRBJ1-3; D perhaps matches TRBD1 (5 bases). V was trimmed by 3 bases and J by 0 bases, leaving 9 bases between them. Germline V gene lookup returns CDR1 SQVTM and CDR2 ANQGSEA. The CDR3 sequence is 14 residues long. In DNA form, the CDR3 reads TGCAGCGTTGAGGTCGGGACCTCTGGAAACACCATATATTTT. This translates into CSVEVGTSGNTIYF. Supplemented by reference TRBV29-1 and TRBJ1-3, the full variable domain reads SAVISQKPSRDICQRGTSLTIQCQVDSQVTMMFWYRQQPGQSLTLIATANQGSEATYESGFVIDKFPISRPNLTFSTLTVSNMSPEDSSIYLCSVEVGTSGNTIYFGEGSWLTVV.

V gene TRBV24-1 combines with J gene TRBJ2-3, with 14 nucleotides matching TRBD2. V shed 3 bases and J 4 bases; nucleotides not matched to a gene: 11. Germline V gene lookup returns CDR1 KGHDR and CDR2 SFDVKD. CDR3 length equals 19 residues. CDR3 DNA: TGTGCCACCAGTGATCCCTATGGGACTAGCGGGAGAGATCCAGATACGCAGTATTTT. It encodes CATSDPYGTSGRDPDTQYF.

The rearrangement uses TRBV2 and TRBJ2-7; TRBD2 matches 9 bases. Trimming cost V 3 bases and J 0 bases; bases outside gene matches: 3. Per the germline V gene, CDR1 is SNHLY and CDR2 is FYNNEI. The CDR3 spans 15 residues. The CDR3 bases are TGTGCCAGCAGTGATTTTAGCGGGGGCTCCTACGAGCAGTACTTC. Translated, it gives CASSDFSGGSYEQYF.

Here the CDR3 reads CASSQVSREAFF. As DNA, the CDR3 is TGTGCCAGCAGCCAAGTTAGCAGAGAAGCTTTCTTT. The chain links TRBV3-1 to TRBJ1-1; no clear D gene. CDR1 and CDR2 from the germline V gene are LGHDT and YNNKEL (reference sequence). Trimming took 1 base from V and 8 from J, leaving 8 bases between them. The CDR3 covers 12 residues.

The rearrangement links TRBV7-3 to TRBJ2-1; 7 bases match TRBD2. The germline V gene has CDR1 SGHTA and CDR2 FQGTGA. The CDR3 runs 15 residues. With 5 bases clipped from V and 0 bases from J, the junction kept 4 bases outside the gene matches. The DNA of the CDR3 is TGTGCCAGCAGCATGGGCGGGAGCTCCTACAATGAGCAGTTCTTC. Protein product: CASSMGGSSYNEQFF.

This rearrangement joins TRBV7-6 to TRBJ2-3, with 13 bases matching TRBD2. Germline-derived CDR1 and CDR2 are SGHVS and FNYEAQ. After removal of 5 bases from V and 6 bases from J, the junction contained 5 bases not matched to a gene. This CDR3 has 15 residues. The CDR3 bases are TGTGCCAGCAGCATACGGACTAGCGGGGGCGATACGCAGTATTTT. It encodes CASSIRTSGGDTQYF.

V gene TRBV19 combines with J gene TRBJ2-7; 10 bases match TRBD1. Germline V gene lookup returns CDR1 LNHDA and CDR2 SQIVND (reference sequence). The CDR3 extends over 15 amino acids. V trimming: 6 bases; J trimming: 2 bases; junction bases outside the gene matches: 7. CDR3 coding DNA: TGTGCCAGTAGCCTACGGGACAGGGGTACCTACGAGCAGTACTTC. Translation gives CASSLRDRGTYEQYF.

Here the CDR3 reads CASSPGRLAGLHTQYF. The CDR3 bases are TGTGCCAGCTCACCAGGGCGGCTAGCGGGTCTTCATACGCAGTATTTT. This sequence joins TRBV18 and TRBJ2-3; TRBD2 matches at 8 bases. The ends lost 2 bases at V and 7 bases at J; junction bases unmatched: 11. Germline lookup yields CDR1 KGHSH and CDR2 LQKENI. This CDR3 has 16 amino acids.

This clonotype was found a few times. J is TRBJ2-1 and V is TRBV18; the match to TRBD1 covers 7 bases. This CDR3 has 16 residues. After removal of 6 bases from V and 3 bases from J, the junction contained 11 bases not matched to a gene. Germline V gene lookup returns CDR1 KGHSH and CDR2 LQKENI. Here the CDR3 reads CASSPERQGHYNEQFF. In DNA, the CDR3 is TGTGCCAGCTCCCCTGAGAGACAGGGACACTACAATGAGCAGTTCTTC.

This clonotype was seen more than once but under ten times. This rearrangement joins TRBV5-1 to TRBJ2-3, with D tentatively TRBD1 or TRBD2 (5 bases each). The germline gives CDR1 SGHRS, CDR2 YFSETQ. V was clipped by 6 bases and J by 2 bases, with 13 bases between them. The CDR3 extends over 14 amino acids. This CDR3 is CASKKTGLTDTQYF. The CDR3 coding sequence is TGCGCCAGCAAAAAAACAGGACTCACAGATACGCAGTATTTT.

Only a few counts were recorded for this clonotype. The J gene is TRBJ1-2, the V gene TRBV7-9; the match to TRBD1 covers 8 bases. The CDR3 extends over 16 amino acids. CDR1 and CDR2 from the germline V gene are SEHNR and FQNEAQ (reference sequence). V was clipped by 5 bases and J by 0 bases; unmatched bases: 8. The CDR3 loop is CASSPRAGGSNYGYTF. DNA for the CDR3: TGTGCCAGCAGCCCCCGGGCAGGGGGCTCTAACTATGGCTACACCTTC.

The CDR3, as DNA: TGTGCCACCAGTGATCTGGAGCAGGGTTGGACCGGGGAGCTGTTTTTT. This encodes CATSDLEQGWTGELFF. The chain recombines TRBV24-1 with TRBJ2-2, with D perhaps matching TRBD1 (5 bases). The CDR3 extends over 16 amino acids. Germline CDR1 KGHDR, CDR2 SFDVKD. The V gene lost 3 bases and the J gene lost 5 bases, with 15 bases spanning the gap.

This clonotype has only a few counts. The V gene is TRBV9, the J gene TRBJ1-6, with D unclear. This CDR3 is 13 amino acids long. Germline-derived CDR1 and CDR2 are SGDLS and YYNGEE. V was pared by 0 bases and J by 12 bases, with 10 bases between. CDR3: CASSVALRGPLHF. The CDR3, as DNA: TGTGCCAGCAGCGTAGCGCTCCGGGGACCCCTCCACTTT.

This clonotype appeared once. The V and J genes are TRBV6-2 or TRBV6-3 and TRBJ2-1; maybe TRBD2 (5 bases). Germline CDR1 reads MNHEY; CDR2 reads SVGEGT. Trimming removed 7 bases at V and 5 bases at J, with 21 bases between. This CDR3 comprises 16 residues. CDR3: CASKPTSGGEDNEQFF. The CDR3 nucleotides are TGTGCCAGCAAGCCTACTAGTGGCGGAGAAGACAATGAGCAGTTCTTC.

The V and J genes are TRBV5-1 and TRBJ2-7; the D is unclear. The CDR3 contains 14 residues. Germline V lookup: CDR1 SGHRS, CDR2 YFSETQ. The V end lost 0 bases, the J end lost 0 bases, and 7 bases lay between the germline ends. CDR3 sequence (DNA): TGCGCCAGCAGCTTGGGGCAGACCTCCTACGAGCAGTACTTC. Its translation: CASSLGQTSYEQYF.

The rearrangement joins TRBV2 to TRBJ2-7; the D is unclear. This CDR3 spans 15 amino acids. Germline V gene data show CDR1 as SNHLY and CDR2 as FYNNEI. Trimming removed 3 bases at V and 1 base at J, with 13 bases between. CDR3 in DNA: TGTGCCAGCAGTGATAGGTACGTCAGGTCCTACGAGCAGTACTTC. This sequence encodes CASSDRYVRSYEQYF. The whole variable domain, filled in from reference TRBV2 and TRBJ2-7, reads EPEVTQTPSHQVTQMGQEVILRCVPISNHLYFYWYRQILGQKVEFLVSFYNNEISEKSEIFDDQFSVERPDGSNFTLKIRSTKLEDSAMYFCASSDRYVRSYEQYFGPGTRLTVT.

V is TRBV18 and J is TRBJ1-2; D not resolved. Germline CDR1 is KGHSH and CDR2 is LQKENI. V lost 1 base, J lost 8 bases, and 11 bases lay in between. This CDR3 region has 13 residues. The CDR3 sequence is CASSPLEGGGYTF. The CDR3 DNA sequence: TGTGCCAGCTCACCACTGGAGGGTGGAGGCTACACCTTC.

CDR3 DNA sequence: TGTGCCAGCAGCGTCAACAGGGGTTCGGGTGGCTACACCTTC. It translates to CASSVNRGSGGYTF. The chain uses TRBV9 and TRBJ1-2, with 7 bases aligning to TRBD1. V shed 2 bases, J shed 7 bases, and the junction held 8 bases outside the gene matches. CDR1 and CDR2 (germline): SGDLS, YYNGEE. This CDR3 spans 14 amino acids. The variable domain in full, completed from reference TRBV9 and TRBJ1-2, reads DSGVTQTPKHLITATGQRVTLRCSPRSGDLSVYWYQQSLDQGLQFLIQYYNGEERAKGNILERFSAQQFPDLHSELNLSSLELGDSALYFCASSVNRGSGGYTFGSGTRLTVV.

There are a few counts of this clonotype. The CDR3 DNA follows: TGCGCCAGCAGCTTGGACGGGACAGAAAACTACAATGAGCAGTTCTTC. Amino acids: CASSLDGTENYNEQFF. The V call is TRBV5-1, the J call TRBJ2-1; 7 bases line up with TRBD1. Losses at the gene ends were 0 bases for V and 3 bases for J; bases not matched to a gene: 6. Germline V gene data show CDR1 as SGHRS and CDR2 as YFSETQ. The CDR3 extends over 16 amino acids.

This clonotype occurred a few times. This chain links TRBV12-3 or TRBV12-4 with TRBJ2-3; a possible D gene is TRBD1 (5 bases). The V and J ends lost 6 bases and 3 bases respectively, with 16 bases between them. There are 15 residues in the CDR3. CDR3 sequence reads: CASRSTGSRTDTQYF. The CDR3 DNA reads TGTGCCAGCAGAAGTACAGGTAGTCGGACAGATACGCAGTATTTT.

This chain joins TRBV12-3 or TRBV12-4 and TRBJ2-3; TRBD2 agrees at 11 bases. The CDR3 sequence is 17 residues long. V shed 3 bases, J shed 6 bases, and the junction held 11 bases outside the gene matches. The CDR3 loop is CASSFRPITSGSDTQYF. CDR3 nucleotides: TGTGCCAGCAGTTTCCGCCCGATAACTAGCGGGAGTGATACGCAGTATTTT.